This passage covers 11 T cell receptor beta chains from one sample sequenced in a study of cytomegalovirus exposure and HLA in healthy donors. This PCR relied on a set of 60 Vbeta primers and 13 Jbeta primers. Repertoires were generated with immunoSEQ multiplex PCR, while TCRdb's copy carries only in-frame clones and drops some. The sample lists about 120,000 clones; roughly 9.9% were seen once. Sequenced sample: PBMCs. The receptors derive from a man under 40 in good health and CMV-seronegative.

The chain combines TRBV18 with TRBJ1-1; no clear D gene. The CDR3 sequence is 15 residues long. Looked up from germline, CDR1 is KGHSH and CDR2 is LQKENI. Trimming removed 2 bases at V and 0 bases at J, with 10 bases between. CDR3 nucleotide sequence: TGTGCCAGCTCACCAACAGAAAGAATGAACACTGAAGCTTTCTTT. It codes for CASSPTERMNTEAFF. Variable domain in full (rest from reference TRBV18 and TRBJ1-1): NAGVMQNPRHLVRRRGQEARLRCSPMKGHSHVYWYRQLPEEGLKFMVYLQKENIIDESGMPKERFSAEFPKEGPSILRIQQVVRGDSAAYFCASSPTERMNTEAFFGQGTRLTVV.

CDR3 in amino acids: CASSSTGGGYNEQFF. The CDR3 bases are TGTGCCAGCAGCTCAACAGGGGGAGGATACAATGAGCAGTTCTTC. V usage is TRBV13 and J usage is TRBJ2-1; 8 nucleotides line up with TRBD1. The V gene end was trimmed by 4 bases and the J gene end by 4 bases; junction bases not matched to a gene: 6. There are 15 residues in the CDR3. Germline V gene lookup returns CDR1 PRHDT and CDR2 FYEKMQ (reference sequence).

This clone was picked up a small number of times. The CDR3 nucleotides are TGTGCCAGCAGTTCCGGGACACCACTACGTGAGTACTTC. It codes for CASSSGTPLREYF. The chain joins TRBV27 to TRBJ2-7; D is perhaps TRBD1 (6 bases). Germline CDR1 is MNHEY and CDR2 is SMNVEV (reference sequence). Deletions cut 4 bases from V and 11 bases from J, with 18 bases between. The CDR3 runs to 13 residues.

This clone was seen a handful of times. The rearrangement uses TRBV29-1 and TRBJ2-3; 14 bases fit TRBD2. The CDR3 runs 14 residues. Trimming took 7 bases from V and 4 from J; bases not matched to a gene: 4. Germline CDR1 and CDR2: SQVTM and ANQGSEA. CDR3 nucleotide sequence: TGCAGCGCCCCGACTAGCGGGGGGGCAGATACGCAGTATTTT. This sequence encodes CSAPTSGGADTQYF.

On this clone: A junction boundary mismatches the germline segment, possibly from a read error. The V call is TRBV2, the J call TRBJ1-4, with 9 bases that match TRBD1. Germline lookup yields CDR1 SNHLY and CDR2 FYNNEI. CDR3 size: 15 residues. In nucleotides, the CDR3 is TGTGCCAGCCGTGACAGGGGGTTTCTTAATGAAAAACTGTTTTTT. This encodes CASRDRGFLNEKLFF.

This clone has only a few counts. This chain's CDR3 is CASSPIALGGPEQYF. In DNA, the CDR3 is TGTGCCAGCAGCCCCATAGCGTTAGGAGGTCCCGAGCAGTACTTC. This chain connects TRBV9 to TRBJ2-5; TRBD2 might be the D (5 bases). TRBJ2-7 matches the DNA end more closely, so the J call is doubtful. The germline V gene has CDR1 SGDLS and CDR2 YYNGEE. The CDR3 runs 15 residues.

This clone appeared a few times. V is TRBV5-6 and J is TRBJ1-5, with D unresolved. The germline V gene has CDR1 SGHDT and CDR2 YYEEEE. Trimming removed 0 bases at V and 2 bases at J, with 9 bases between. CDR3 size: 15 residues. CDR3 region: CASSLAGSGNQPQHF. The CDR3 DNA reads as TGTGCCAGCAGCTTGGCTGGCAGTGGCAATCAGCCCCAGCATTTT.

The chain couples TRBV6-1 to TRBJ1-4; TRBD1 matches at 9 bases. After removal of 4 bases from V and 1 base from J, the junction contained 7 bases not matched to a gene. This CDR3 is built from 17 residues. Germline-derived CDR1 and CDR2 are MNHNS and SASEGT. CDR3 sequence reads: CASSARDRVLTNEKLFF. CDR3 coding DNA: TGTGCCAGCAGTGCCCGGGACAGGGTACTAACTAATGAAAAACTGTTTTTT.

The CDR3 here is CASSTPRTGVITYEQYF. The CDR3 region has the DNA TGTGCCAGTAGTACCCCTCGGACAGGAGTAATAACCTACGAGCAGTACTTC. This chain joins TRBV19 and TRBJ2-7, with 7 bases that match TRBD1. This CDR3 has 17 residues. Looked up from germline, CDR1 is LNHDA and CDR2 is SQIVND (reference sequence). V dropped 4 bases and J dropped 2; count of bases not matched to a gene: 14.

The rearrangement joins TRBV30 to TRBJ1-4; D not certain. In germline, CDR1 is GTSNPN, CDR2 SVGIG (reference sequence). There are 12 residues in the CDR3. V was shortened by 1 base and J by 5 bases, with 5 bases between the two germline ends. CDR3 in DNA: TGTGCCTGGAGTGAACAAAATGAAAAACTGTTTTTT. This codes for CAWSEQNEKLFF.

This clone has a handful of counts. The V gene is TRBV18, the J gene TRBJ2-1; 8 positions match TRBD2. CDR1 is KGHSH and CDR2 is LQKENI in the germline V gene. The CDR3 runs to 17 residues. V lost 6 bases and J lost 5; bases outside the gene matches: 15. CDR3 amino acids: CASSRLHPREANNEQFF. In DNA, the CDR3 is TGTGCCAGCTCTCGTCTCCATCCGCGGGAGGCCAACAATGAGCAGTTCTTC.